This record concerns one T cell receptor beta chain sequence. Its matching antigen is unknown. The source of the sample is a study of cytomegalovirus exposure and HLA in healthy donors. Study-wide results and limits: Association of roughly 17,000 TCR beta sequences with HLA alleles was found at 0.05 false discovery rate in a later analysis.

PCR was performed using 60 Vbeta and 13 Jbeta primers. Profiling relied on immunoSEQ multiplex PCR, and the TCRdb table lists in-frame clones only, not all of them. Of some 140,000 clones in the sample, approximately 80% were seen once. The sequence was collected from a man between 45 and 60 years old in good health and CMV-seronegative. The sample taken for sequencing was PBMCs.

The CDR3 DNA sequence: TGTGCCAGCAGATCATTTCAGGACTATGGCTACACCTTC. Translating gives CASRSFQDYGYTF. This chain joins TRBV6-5 and TRBJ1-2; no definite D call. Germline V lookup: CDR1 MNHEY, CDR2 SVGAGI. Trimming took 6 bases from V and 3 from J, leaving 11 bases between them. The CDR3 has 13 amino acids.